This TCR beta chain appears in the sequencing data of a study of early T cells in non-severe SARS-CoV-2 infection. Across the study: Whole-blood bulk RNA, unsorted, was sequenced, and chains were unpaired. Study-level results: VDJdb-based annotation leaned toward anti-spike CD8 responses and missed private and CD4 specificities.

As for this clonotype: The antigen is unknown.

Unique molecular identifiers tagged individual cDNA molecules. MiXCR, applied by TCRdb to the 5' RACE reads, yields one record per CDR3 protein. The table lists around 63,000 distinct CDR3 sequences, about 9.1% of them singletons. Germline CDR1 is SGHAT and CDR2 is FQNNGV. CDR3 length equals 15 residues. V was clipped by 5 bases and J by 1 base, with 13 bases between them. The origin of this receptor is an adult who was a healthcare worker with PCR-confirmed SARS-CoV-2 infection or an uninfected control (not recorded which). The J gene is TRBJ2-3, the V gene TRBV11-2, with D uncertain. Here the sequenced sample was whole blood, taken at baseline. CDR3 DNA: TGTGCCAGCAGCCACTCTAGGAACCGCACAGATACGCAGTATTTT. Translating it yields CASSHSRNRTDTQYF.